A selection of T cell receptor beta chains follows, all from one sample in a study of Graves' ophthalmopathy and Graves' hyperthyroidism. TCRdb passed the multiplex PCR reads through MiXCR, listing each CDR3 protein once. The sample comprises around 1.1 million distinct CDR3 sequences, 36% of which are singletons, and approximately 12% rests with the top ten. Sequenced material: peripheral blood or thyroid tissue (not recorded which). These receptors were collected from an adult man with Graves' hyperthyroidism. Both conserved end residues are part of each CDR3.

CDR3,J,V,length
CATSRSPFEGELFF,TRBJ2-2,TRBV15,14
CASKEEWSGYTF,TRBJ1-2,TRBV28,12
CASSGGGGPNTGELFF,TRBJ2-2,TRBV9,16
CASTLRTGTSSGANVLTF,TRBJ2-6,TRBV19,18
CSARGLAAHEQYF,TRBJ2-7,TRBV20-1,13
CASSLTGPSSPLHF,TRBJ1-6,TRBV12-3/TRBV12-4,14
CSVRLAGSGELFF,TRBJ2-2,TRBV29-1,13
CASSLARTSAGELFF,TRBJ2-2,TRBV7-2,15
CASSGPGGGETQYF,TRBJ2-5,TRBV10-3,14
CASSPGRQGRDPHEQYF,TRBJ2-7,TRBV6-2/TRBV6-3,17
CANSFDYEQYF,TRBJ2-7,TRBV7-3,11
CSVTGTSGFQETQYF,TRBJ2-5,TRBV29-1,15
CATSPGQGVHTF,TRBJ1-2,TRBV15,12
CASSQGSSGSPIYF,TRBJ1-3,TRBV4-3,14
CSVVQGVWGETQYF,TRBJ2-5,TRBV29-1,14
CASIPAGVRLTGELFF,TRBJ2-2,TRBV2,16
CASSKTDRGLLSYTF,TRBJ1-2,TRBV7-9,15
CASRATANTEAFF,TRBJ1-1,TRBV7-2,13
CASSLRQSFAQYF,TRBJ2-5,TRBV7-9,13
CASKDSGNTIYF,TRBJ1-3,TRBV7-9,12
CASSRLAYGELFF,TRBJ2-2,TRBV7-3,13
CASSGRGFLAQYF,TRBJ2-5,TRBV9,13
CASRINTGGLFF,TRBJ2-2,TRBV19,12
CASSFTATSNYGYTF,TRBJ1-2,TRBV6-6,15
CAISATGGSQPQHF,TRBJ1-5,TRBV10-3,14
CASSQGPGANQPQHF,TRBJ1-5,TRBV4-1,15
CSAREGGGFEKLFF,TRBJ1-4,TRBV20-1,14
CASSGGKGQPQHF,TRBJ1-5,TRBV5-1,13